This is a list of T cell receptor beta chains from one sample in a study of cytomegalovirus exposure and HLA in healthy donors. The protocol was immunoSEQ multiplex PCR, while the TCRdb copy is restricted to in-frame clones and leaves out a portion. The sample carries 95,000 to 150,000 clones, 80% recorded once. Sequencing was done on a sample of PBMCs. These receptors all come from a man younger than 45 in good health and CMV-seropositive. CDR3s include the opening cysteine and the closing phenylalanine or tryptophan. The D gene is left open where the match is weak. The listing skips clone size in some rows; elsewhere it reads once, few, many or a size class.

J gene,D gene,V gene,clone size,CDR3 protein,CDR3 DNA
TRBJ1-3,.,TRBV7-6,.,CASSLAAPDRPGNTIYF,TGTGCCAGCAGCTTAGCGGCCCCAGACAGGCCTGGAAACACCATATATTTT
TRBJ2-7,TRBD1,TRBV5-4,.,CASSLRGRDEQYF,TGTGCCAGCAGCTTAAGGGGGCGGGACGAGCAGTACTTC
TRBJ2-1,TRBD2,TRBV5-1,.,CASRAGGQNEQFF,TGCGCCAGCAGAGCGGGGGGGCAAAATGAGCAGTTCTTC
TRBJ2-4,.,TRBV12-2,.,CASRLSSWTGWDIQYF,TGTGCAAGTCGCTTAAGTTCCTGGACAGGGTGGGACATTCAGTACTTC
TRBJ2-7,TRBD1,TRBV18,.,CASSPSTGFGEQYF,TGTGCCAGCTCTCCCTCGACAGGGTTTGGAGAGCAGTACTTC
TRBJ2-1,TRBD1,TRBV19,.,CASRVTGGWGNEQFF,TGTGCCAGTAGGGTAACAGGGGGTTGGGGCAATGAGCAGTTCTTC
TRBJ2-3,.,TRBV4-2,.,CASSQGGRAGSTDTQYF,TGTGCCAGCAGCCAAGGGGGTCGGGCGGGGAGCACAGATACGCAGTATTTT
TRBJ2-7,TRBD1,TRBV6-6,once,CASSYPPGTVNYEQYF,TGTGCCAGCAGTTACCCACCCGGGACAGTAAACTACGAGCAGTACTTC
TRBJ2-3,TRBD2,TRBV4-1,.,CASSQDERGGRDTQYF,TGCGCCAGCAGCCAAGATGAGCGGGGGGGGAGGGATACGCAGTATTTT
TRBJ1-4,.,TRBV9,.,CASSVEWGGKGNEKLFF,TGTGCCAGCAGCGTAGAATGGGGAGGGAAGGGTAATGAAAAACTGTTTTTT
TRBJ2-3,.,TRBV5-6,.,CASSFRVGSTDTQYF,TGTGCCAGCAGCTTTCGGGTTGGCAGCACAGATACGCAGTATTTT
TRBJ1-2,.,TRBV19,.,CASNREAGRNYGYTF,TGTGCCAGTAACAGGGAAGCAGGGCGGAACTATGGCTACACCTTC
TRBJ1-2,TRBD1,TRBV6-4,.,CASRPWDRVRYGYTF,TGTGCCAGCAGACCCTGGGACAGGGTTCGCTATGGCTACACCTTC
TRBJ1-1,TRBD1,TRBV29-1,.,CSVHRGMNTEAFF,TGCAGCGTTCACAGGGGGATGAACACTGAAGCTTTCTTT
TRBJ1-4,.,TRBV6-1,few,CASSEVRASNEKLFF,TGTGCCAGCAGTGAAGTCAGGGCAAGTAATGAAAAACTGTTTTTT
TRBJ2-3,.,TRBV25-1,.,CASSDRGLSLSTDTQYF,TGTGCCAGCAGTGACCGAGGACTCTCGCTCAGCACAGATACGCAGTATTTT
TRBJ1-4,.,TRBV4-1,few,CASSQDRTTNEKLFF,TGCGCCAGCAGCCAAGACAGGACAACTAATGAAAAACTGTTTTTT
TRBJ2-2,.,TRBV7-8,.,CASSLAPGGMTGELFF,TGTGCCAGCAGCTTAGCGCCGGGCGGGATGACCGGGGAGCTGTTTTTT
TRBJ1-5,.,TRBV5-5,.,CASSLLGVSNQPQHF,TGTGCCAGCAGCCTGTTAGGGGTTAGCAATCAGCCCCAGCATTTT
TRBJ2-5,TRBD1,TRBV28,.,CASSLYAGGETQYF,TGTGCCAGCAGTTTATACGCAGGGGGAGAGACCCAGTACTTC
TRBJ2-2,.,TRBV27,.,CASSRSANTGELFF,TGTGCCAGCAGTCGAAGCGCGAACACCGGGGAGCTGTTTTTT
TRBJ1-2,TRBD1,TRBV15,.,CATSRDSSGGQAHF,TGTGCCACCAGCAGAGATAGTAGCGGGGGACAGGCCCACTTC
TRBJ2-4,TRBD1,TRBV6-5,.,CASSGTGWSKNIQYF,TGTGCCAGCAGTGGGACAGGGTGGTCCAAAAACATTCAGTACTTC
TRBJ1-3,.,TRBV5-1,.,CASSATGFGNTIYF,TGCGCCAGCAGCGCAACAGGGTTCGGAAACACCATATATTTT
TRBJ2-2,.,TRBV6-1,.,CASSELAANTGELFF,TGTGCCAGCAGTGAGTTAGCCGCAAACACCGGGGAGCTGTTTTTT
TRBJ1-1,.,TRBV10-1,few,CASTAGINTEAFF,TGCGCCAGCACGGCAGGGATCAACACTGAAGCTTTCTTT
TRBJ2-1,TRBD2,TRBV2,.,CASRGAGAIYNEQFF,TGTGCCAGCCGGGGAGCGGGGGCGATTTACAATGAGCAGTTCTTC
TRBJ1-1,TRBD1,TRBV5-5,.,CASSPPGQGILWTEAFF,TGTGCCAGCAGCCCTCCGGGACAGGGAATCTTATGGACTGAAGCTTTCTTT
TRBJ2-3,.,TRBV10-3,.,CAISGQGLRTDTQYF,TGTGCCATCAGCGGCCAAGGACTCCGCACAGATACGCAGTATTTT
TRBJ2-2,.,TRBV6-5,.,CASSYSDPGKEELFF,TGTGCCAGCAGTTACTCGGATCCCGGGAAGGAGGAGCTGTTTTTT
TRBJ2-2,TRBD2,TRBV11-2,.,CASSLYGGGFGELFF,TGTGCCAGCAGCTTATACGGGGGGGGGTTCGGGGAGCTGTTTTTT
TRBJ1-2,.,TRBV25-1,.,CASSRTESYGYTF,TGTGCCAGCAGCAGGACAGAAAGCTATGGCTACACCTTC
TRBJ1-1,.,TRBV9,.,CASSAGDRSDTEAFF,TGTGCCAGCAGCGCGGGGGACCGATCGGACACTGAAGCTTTCTTT
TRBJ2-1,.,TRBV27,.,CASSFYWVPRGYNEQFF,TGTGCCAGCAGTTTCTATTGGGTCCCTCGAGGGTACAATGAGCAGTTCTTC
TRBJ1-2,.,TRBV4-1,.,CASSQGQRYGYTF,TGCGCCAGCAGCCAAGGACAGAGATATGGCTACACCTTC
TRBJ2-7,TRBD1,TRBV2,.,CASSRDRSSYEQYF,TGTGCCAGCAGTAGGGACAGGAGCTCCTACGAGCAGTACTTC
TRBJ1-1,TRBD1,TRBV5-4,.,CASSTRGRNTEAFF,TGTGCCAGCAGCACCAGGGGGAGGAACACTGAAGCTTTCTTT
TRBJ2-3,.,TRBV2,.,CASSELSTDTQYF,TGTGCCAGCAGTGAACTTAGCACAGATACGCAGTATTTT
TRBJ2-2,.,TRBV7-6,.,CASSLVTGSNTGELFF,TGTGCCAGCAGCTTAGTCACAGGGTCGAACACCGGGGAGCTGTTTTTT
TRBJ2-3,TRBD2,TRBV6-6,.,CASTRASGGTDTQYF,TGTGCCAGCACCCGAGCTAGCGGGGGCACAGATACGCAGTATTTT
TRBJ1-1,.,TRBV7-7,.,CASSQVPSSEAFF,TGTGCCAGCAGCCAGGTCCCCTCAAGTGAAGCTTTCTTT
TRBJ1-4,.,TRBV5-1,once,CASRLDTRDEKLFF,TGCGCCAGCAGACTCGACACTCGAGACGAAAAACTGTTTTTT
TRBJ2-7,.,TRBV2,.,CASRDPGHIMFYEQYF,TGTGCCAGCAGGGATCCGGGACACATCATGTTCTACGAGCAGTACTTC
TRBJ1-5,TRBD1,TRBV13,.,CASSLGGWGNQPQHF,TGTGCCAGCAGCCTAGGGGGCTGGGGCAATCAGCCCCAGCATTTT
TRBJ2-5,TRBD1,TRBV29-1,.,CSGGTGAETQYF,TGCAGCGGTGGGACAGGTGCGGAGACCCAGTACTTC
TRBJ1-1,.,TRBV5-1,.,CASSSNRNEAFF,TGCGCCAGCAGCTCGAACAGGAATGAAGCTTTCTTT
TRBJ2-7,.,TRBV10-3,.,CAISDSPGRTYEQYF,TGTGCCATCAGTGATTCGCCAGGGCGAACCTACGAGCAGTACTTC
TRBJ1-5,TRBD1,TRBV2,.,CASSTGVNQPQHF,TGTGCCAGCAGTACAGGGGTCAATCAGCCCCAGCATTTT
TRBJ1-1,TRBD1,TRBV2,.,CASSFAGTANTEAFF,TGTGCCAGCAGTTTCGCCGGGACAGCGAACACTGAAGCTTTCTTT
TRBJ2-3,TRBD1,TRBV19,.,CASRKPGQGADTQYF,TGTGCCAGTAGAAAGCCGGGACAGGGGGCAGATACGCAGTATTTT
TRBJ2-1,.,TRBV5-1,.,CASSLAGGHNEQFF,TGCGCCAGCAGCTTGGCCGGGGGGCATAATGAGCAGTTCTTC
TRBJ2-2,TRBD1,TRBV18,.,CASSPPGQATGELFF,TGTGCCAGCTCACCTCCTGGACAGGCCACCGGGGAGCTGTTTTTT
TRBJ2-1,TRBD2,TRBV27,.,CASSFAGGPFDEQFF,TGTGCCAGCAGTTTCGCGGGGGGCCCCTTCGATGAGCAGTTCTTC
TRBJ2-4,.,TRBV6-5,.,CASSFRGDIQYF,TGTGCCAGCAGTTTCAGGGGAGACATTCAGTACTTC
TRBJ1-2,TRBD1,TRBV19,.,CASSIGRQGNRQGYGYTF,TGTGCCAGTAGTATAGGGCGACAGGGGAATCGGCAGGGCTATGGCTACACCTTC
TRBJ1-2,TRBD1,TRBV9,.,CASSLTGSGYGYTF,TGTGCCAGCAGCTTGACAGGGTCAGGCTATGGCTACACCTTC
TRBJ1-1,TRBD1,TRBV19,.,CASSTPDRATEAFF,TGTGCCAGTAGTACCCCAGACAGGGCTACTGAAGCTTTCTTT
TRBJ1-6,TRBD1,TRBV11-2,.,CASSLEGQGYSPLHF,TGTGCCAGCAGCTTAGAAGGACAGGGGTACTCACCCCTCCACTTT
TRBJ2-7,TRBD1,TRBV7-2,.,CASRVDRGAGEQYF,TGTGCCAGCAGAGTGGACAGGGGGGCGGGCGAGCAGTACTTC
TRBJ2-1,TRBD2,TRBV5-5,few,CASSLSLAGGQNEQFF,TGTGCCAGCAGCTTGAGTCTGGCGGGGGGGCAAAATGAGCAGTTCTTC